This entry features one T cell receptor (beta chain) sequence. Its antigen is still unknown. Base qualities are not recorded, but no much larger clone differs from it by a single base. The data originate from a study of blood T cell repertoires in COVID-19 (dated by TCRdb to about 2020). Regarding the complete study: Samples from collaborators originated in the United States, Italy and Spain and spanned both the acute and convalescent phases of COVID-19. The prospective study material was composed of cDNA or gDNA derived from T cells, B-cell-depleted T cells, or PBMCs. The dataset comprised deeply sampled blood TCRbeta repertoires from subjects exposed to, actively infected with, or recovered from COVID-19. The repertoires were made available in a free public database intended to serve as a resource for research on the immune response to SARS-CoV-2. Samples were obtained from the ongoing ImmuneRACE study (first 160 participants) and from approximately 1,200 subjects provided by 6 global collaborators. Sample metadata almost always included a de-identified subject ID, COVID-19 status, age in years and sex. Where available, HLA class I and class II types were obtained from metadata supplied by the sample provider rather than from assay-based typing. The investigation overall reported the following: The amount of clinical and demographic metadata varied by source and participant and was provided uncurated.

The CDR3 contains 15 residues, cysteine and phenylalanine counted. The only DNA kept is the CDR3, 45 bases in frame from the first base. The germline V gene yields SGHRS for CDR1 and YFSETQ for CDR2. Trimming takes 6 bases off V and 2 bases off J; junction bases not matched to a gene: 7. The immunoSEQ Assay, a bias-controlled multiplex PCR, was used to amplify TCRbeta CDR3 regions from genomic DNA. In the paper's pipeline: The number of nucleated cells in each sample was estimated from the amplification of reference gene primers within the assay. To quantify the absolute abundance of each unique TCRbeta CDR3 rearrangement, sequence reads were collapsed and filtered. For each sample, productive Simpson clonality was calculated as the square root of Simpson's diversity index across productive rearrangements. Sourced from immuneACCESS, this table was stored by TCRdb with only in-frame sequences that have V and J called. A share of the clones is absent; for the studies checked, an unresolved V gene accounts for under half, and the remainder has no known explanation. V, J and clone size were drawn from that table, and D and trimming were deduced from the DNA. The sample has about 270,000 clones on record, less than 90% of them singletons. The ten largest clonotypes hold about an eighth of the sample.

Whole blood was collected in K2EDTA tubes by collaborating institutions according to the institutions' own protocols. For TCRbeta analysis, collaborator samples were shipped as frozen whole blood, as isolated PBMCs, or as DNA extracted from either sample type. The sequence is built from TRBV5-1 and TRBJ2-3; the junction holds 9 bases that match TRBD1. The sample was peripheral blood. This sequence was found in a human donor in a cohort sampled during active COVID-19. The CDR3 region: CASKITGGLTDTQYF. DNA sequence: TGCGCCAGCAAAATTACAGGGGGCCTCACAGATACGCAGTATTTT.